The 18 T cell receptor beta chains in this list originate from one sample, sequenced in a study of blood T cell repertoires in COVID-19. Generated by immunoSEQ multiplex PCR, the TCRdb table keeps only in-frame clones and is missing some. The data hold around 23,000 clones, with around 70% observed a single time. The sequencing sample was made of peripheral blood. The receptors here all came from a woman of 80 years or more with acute or convalescent COVID-19.

This chain connects TRBV28 to TRBJ1-1; 9 bases agree with TRBD1. After removal of 6 bases from V and 7 bases from J, the junction contained 6 bases not matched to a gene. Germline CDR1 and CDR2: MDHEN and SYDVKM. The CDR3 runs 13 residues. CDR3 region: CASRTGQGIEAFF. The CDR3 nucleotides are TGTGCCAGCAGGACCGGACAGGGGATTGAAGCTTTCTTT. Full variable domain (outside the CDR3, taken from reference TRBV28 and TRBJ1-1): DVKVTQSSRYLVKRTGEKVFLECVQDMDHENMFWYRQDPGLGLRLIYFSYDVKMKEKGDIPEGYSVSREKKERFSLILESASTNQTSMYLCASRTGQGIEAFFGQGTRLTVV.

The chain is built from TRBV30 and TRBJ1-1; possible D gene TRBD1, 5 bases. Germline V gene data show CDR1 as GTSNPN and CDR2 as SVGIG (reference sequence). The CDR3 sequence is 14 residues long. Trimming left V 6 bases short and J 4 bases short, with 18 bases between. DNA for the CDR3: TGTGCCTGTCTACTCCAGGGCTATGGCACTGAAGCTTTCTTT. Translation gives CACLLQGYGTEAFF. The whole variable domain, filled in from reference TRBV30 and TRBJ1-1, reads SQTIHQWPATLVQPVGSPLSLECTVEGTSNPNLYWYRQAAGRGLQLLFYSVGIGQISSEVPQNLSASRPQDRQFILSSKKLLLSDSGFYLCACLLQGYGTEAFFGQGTRLTVV.

This clone was detected only once. The chain employs TRBV3-1 (or the pseudogene TRBV3-2) and TRBJ2-7, with 9 nucleotides matching TRBD1. Germline V CDR1 and CDR2: LGHDT, YNNKEL (reference sequence). V was pared by 5 bases and J by 3 bases, with 5 bases of the junction left unmatched. This CDR3 contains 14 residues. The CDR3 coding sequence is TGTGCCAGCAGCTTTAGACAGGGGGACTACGAGCAGTACTTC. The encoded protein is CASSFRQGDYEQYF.

This sequence joins TRBV10-1 and TRBJ2-7; 9 positions agree with TRBD1. The CDR3 runs to 14 residues. With V trimmed by 6 bases and J by 3 bases, 6 bases remained unmatched. The V gene's germline CDR1 is WNHNN and CDR2 SYGVQD (reference sequence). The CDR3 loop reads CASSRDRENYEQYF. The CDR3, as DNA: TGCGCCAGCAGCCGGGACAGGGAGAACTACGAGCAGTACTTC.

Comments on this clone: Other DNA sequences in this sample translate to the same CDR3. The chain is built from TRBV9 and TRBJ2-2, with D hard to call. The V end lost 0 bases, the J end lost 1 base, and 7 bases lay between the germline ends. There are 15 residues in the CDR3. Looked up from germline, CDR1 is SGDLS and CDR2 is YYNGEE. The CDR3 spells CASSVVTENTGELFF. The CDR3 DNA reads as TGTGCCAGCAGCGTAGTGACTGAGAACACCGGGGAGCTGTTTTTT. Together with reference TRBV9 and TRBJ2-2, the CDR3 gives the full variable domain: DSGVTQTPKHLITATGQRVTLRCSPRSGDLSVYWYQQSLDQGLQFLIQYYNGEERAKGNILERFSAQQFPDLHSELNLSSLELGDSALYFCASSVVTENTGELFFGEGSRLTVL.

V is TRBV6-1 and J is TRBJ2-6; the D is unclear. CDR3 length: 20 residues. Per germline, CDR1 MNHNS and CDR2 SASEGT. Trimming cost V 2 bases and J 0 bases, with 20 bases left between them. The CDR3 nucleotides are TGTGCCAGCAGTGAATTTGGCTCCTCAACCTTCAACTCTGGGGCCAACGTCCTGACTTTC. Protein sequence: CASSEFGSSTFNSGANVLTF.

This clone was recorded once. The chain carries TRBV6-5 and TRBJ2-3; the match to TRBD2 covers 11 bases. This CDR3 has 15 residues. Germline loops: CDR1 MNHEY, CDR2 SVGAGI. The junction had 7 bases not matched to a gene; V was cut back by 8 bases and J by 3 bases. CDR3 DNA sequence: TGTGCCAGCCGCCCGGTAGCGGGAGGGACAGATACGCAGTATTTT. Encoded protein: CASRPVAGGTDTQYF.

J is TRBJ2-3 and V is TRBV5-1, with D perhaps matching TRBD1 (5 bases). The V end was cut by 4 bases, the J end by 2 bases, with 8 bases between. CDR3 length: 13 residues. From germline, CDR1 is SGHRS and CDR2 YFSETQ. CDR3 coding DNA: TGCGCCAGCAGCGACAGCGCCACAGATACGCAGTATTTT. Residues: CASSDSATDTQYF.

The chain uses TRBV7-2 and TRBJ2-3; 11 bases are a match to TRBD2. Germline V lookup: CDR1 SGHTA, CDR2 FQGNSA. The CDR3 covers 16 residues. Unmatched junction bases numbered 11, after V lost 6 bases and J lost 6 bases. CDR3 DNA: TGTGCCAGCAGACCTCCACTAGCGGGAGTAAGGGATACGCAGTATTTT. Its protein product is CASRPPLAGVRDTQYF.

This clone showed up just once. The genes are TRBV5-5 and TRBJ2-1, with 7 bases that match TRBD1. The CDR3 is made up of 17 amino acids. J lost 0 bases, V lost 0 bases, and 6 bases had no gene match. Germline V CDR1 and CDR2: SGHKS, YYEKEE (reference sequence). CDR3: CASSLGWDSLSYNEQFF. DNA for the CDR3: TGTGCCAGCAGCTTGGGTTGGGACAGTCTCTCCTACAATGAGCAGTTCTTC.

This clone was seen only a few times. The chain has TRBV5-6 and TRBJ1-1; TRBD1 might be the D (6 bases). The CDR3 runs to 15 residues. Germline CDR1 reads SGHDT; CDR2 reads YYEEEE. Trimming stripped 0 bases from V and 5 bases from J, with 14 bases between. The CDR3 loop reads CASSLGGGLGTEAFF. The CDR3 DNA follows: TGTGCCAGCAGCTTGGGAGGGGGATTAGGGACTGAAGCTTTCTTT.

V gene TRBV28 combines with J gene TRBJ1-1; TRBD1 agrees at 7 bases. Germline trimming cut 5 bases from V and 3 bases from J; bases unmatched to any gene: 6. Germline V lookup: CDR1 MDHEN, CDR2 SYDVKM. This CDR3 comprises 14 residues. The CDR3, as DNA: TGTGCCAGCAGTCTCCGGGACAGAGACACTGAAGCTTTCTTT. This encodes CASSLRDRDTEAFF.

The chain employs TRBV24-1 and TRBJ2-7; TRBD2 matches at 11 bases. This CDR3 is 15 amino acids long. V trimming: 3 bases; J trimming: 3 bases; junction bases outside the gene matches: 3. Per the germline V gene, CDR1 is KGHDR and CDR2 is SFDVKD. The CDR3 DNA sequence: TGTGCCACCAGTGATCCCGGGACTAGCGGCTACGAGCAGTACTTC. Protein sequence: CATSDPGTSGYEQYF.

V gene TRBV6-5 combines with J gene TRBJ1-4; 7 bases match TRBD1. This CDR3 contains 15 residues. Germline V gene sequence: CDR1 MNHEY, CDR2 SVGAGI. Trimming at V came to 7 bases and at J to 3 bases, leaving 8 bases not matched to a gene. The CDR3 is CASIDSDRPNEKLFF. The CDR3 coding sequence is TGTGCCAGCATAGATTCGGACAGGCCTAATGAAAAACTGTTTTTT.

The chain links TRBV27 to TRBJ1-2; 7 bases agree with TRBD1. Unmatched junction bases numbered 11, after V lost 6 bases and J lost 4 bases. CDR1 and CDR2 from the germline V gene are MNHEY and SMNVEV (reference sequence). The CDR3 length is 15 residues. CDR3 protein: CASSRRTGWSYGYTF. Here the CDR3 DNA reads TGTGCCAGCAGCCGACGGACAGGATGGAGCTATGGCTACACCTTC.

The chain employs TRBV19 and TRBJ2-2; TRBD2 matches at 9 bases. In germline, CDR1 is LNHDA, CDR2 SQIVND (reference sequence). The CDR3 extends over 16 amino acids. The trim removed 1 base at V and 4 bases at J, leaving 4 bases unmatched. CDR3 nucleotides: TGTGCCAGTAGTATAGCGGCGGGAGGGAGCACCGGGGAGCTGTTTTTT. Its protein is CASSIAAGGSTGELFF. The whole variable domain, remainder taken from reference TRBV19 and TRBJ2-2, is DGGITQSPKYLFRKEGQNVTLSCEQNLNHDAMYWYRQDPGQGLRLIYYSQIVNDFQKGDIAEGYSVSREKKESFPLTVTSAQKNPTAFYLCASSIAAGGSTGELFFGEGSRLTVL.

There are many counts of this clone. The chain recombines TRBV7-9 with TRBJ2-7; no clear D. CDR3 length: 13 amino acids. The germline gives CDR1 SEHNR, CDR2 FQNEAQ (reference sequence). Trimming removed 3 bases at V and 6 bases at J, with 12 bases between. The CDR3 DNA reads TGTGCCAGCAGCTTTGGGTTCTCTAGCGAGCAGTACTTC. Translation gives CASSFGFSSEQYF.

This rearrangement joins TRBV11-1 to TRBJ1-6; TRBD1 matches at 10 bases. Germline CDR1 reads SGHAT; CDR2 reads FQDESV (reference sequence). The CDR3 has 16 amino acids. J was trimmed by 10 bases and V by 5 bases; bases with no gene match: 11. CDR3 residues: CASSNRDRGRVSPLHF. Here the CDR3 DNA reads TGTGCCAGCAGCAACCGGGACAGGGGACGGGTATCACCCCTCCACTTT.